The 24 T cell receptor beta chains below were found in one sample sequenced in a study of T cell repertoires in cytomegalovirus infection. TCRdb processed the reads anew with MiXCR; each CDR3 protein has one entry. The sample lists hundreds of thousands of distinct CDR3 sequences, 17% occurring once. What was sequenced was PBMCs. The receptor source for this set is a human donor in good health (CMV status not recorded). Some clones in this sample may be carry-over from other donors' samples.

The V call is TRBV4-1, the J call TRBJ1-1; D is ambiguous. Germline V gene lookup returns CDR1 MGHRA and CDR2 YSYEKL. The CDR3 runs 15 residues. V lost 0 bases and J lost 3, with 11 bases in between. The CDR3 sequence: CASSQDLQIYTEAFF. Here the CDR3 DNA reads TGCGCCAGCAGCCAAGATTTACAGATATACACTGAAGCTTTCTTT.

This clonotype has a count of ten or more. The rearrangement uses TRBV4-1 and TRBJ2-2; no definite D call. Trimming stripped 1 base from V and 6 bases from J, with 6 bases between. The CDR3 has 13 amino acids. Germline CDR1 and CDR2: MGHRA and YSYEKL. In DNA form, the CDR3 reads TGCGCCAGCAGCCAAGTTTGGCCCGGGGAGCTGTTTTTT. It yields the protein CASSQVWPGELFF.

This clonotype was observed at least ten times. V usage is TRBV6-5 and J usage is TRBJ2-7, with D perhaps TRBD1 (5 bases). Per germline, CDR1 MNHEY and CDR2 SVGAGI. The CDR3 spans 16 residues. Between the trimmed V and J ends, which lost 0 bases and 3 bases, there was a span of 15 bases. In DNA form, the CDR3 reads TGTGCCAGCAGTTACTCGAGATCGCGCAGGGACTACGAGCAGTACTTC. Translation: CASSYSRSRRDYEQYF.

This clonotype was recorded a few times. A much larger clone differs from this one at a single base, so this may be a read error. The J gene is TRBJ2-7, the V gene TRBV7-2; TRBD2 aligns across 10 bases. The CDR3 consists of 16 residues. The V and J ends lost 2 bases and 5 bases, in that order; junction bases with no gene match: 9. The germline CDR1 and CDR2 sequences are SGHTA and FQGNSA. The CDR3, as DNA: TGTGCCAGCAGCTTATTGCGAGCGGGGGGGTCTGACGAGCAGTACTTC. Its translation is CASSLLRAGGSDEQYF.

This clonotype occurred a few times. The genes are TRBV6-5 and TRBJ2-1; D is possibly TRBD1 (6 bases). Germline CDR1 MNHEY, CDR2 SVGAGI. The V gene lost 0 bases and the J gene lost 3 bases, with 9 bases spanning the gap. This CDR3 has 15 residues. CDR3 bases: TGTGCCAGCAGTTACTCGGTAGGGGGCTACAATGAGCAGTTCTTC. This codes for CASSYSVGGYNEQFF.

The chain joins TRBV7-9 to TRBJ2-1, with D unresolved. CDR1 SEHNR and CDR2 FQNEAQ come from the germline V gene (reference sequence). V was trimmed by 4 bases and J by 10 bases, leaving 2 bases between them. CDR3 length: 9 amino acids. CDR3 in DNA: TGTGCCAGCAGCTCGGAGCAGTTCTTC. Translation: CASSSEQFF.

This clonotype was seen more than once but under ten times. The CDR3: CASTLGWLPDTQYF. DNA for the CDR3: TGTGCCAGCACCCTGGGTTGGCTCCCAGATACGCAGTATTTT. The V gene is TRBV12-3 or TRBV12-4, the J gene TRBJ2-3; D remains unclear. V was trimmed by 7 bases and J by 4 bases, leaving 15 bases between them. The CDR3 extends over 14 amino acids.

This clonotype was recorded many times. The V and J genes are TRBV7-8 and TRBJ2-5; 9 bases line up with TRBD2. Trimming cost V 0 bases and J 0 bases; bases outside gene matches: 2. The CDR3 is 16 residues long. Germline-derived CDR1 and CDR2 are SGHVS and FQNEAQ. This CDR3 is CASSLAAGGHQETQYF. As DNA, the CDR3 is TGTGCCAGCAGCTTAGCGGCGGGGGGGCACCAAGAGACCCAGTACTTC.

This clonotype occurred a few times. This rearrangement joins TRBV4-3 to TRBJ2-5, with TRBD1 matching 7 bases. The length of the CDR3 is 15 residues. V lost 4 bases and J lost 0; bases outside the gene matches: 5. Germline V gene data show CDR1 as LGHNA and CDR2 as YSLEER. The CDR3 protein is CASSRTTGNQETQYF. The DNA for the CDR3 is TGCGCCAGCAGCCGCACGACAGGGAACCAAGAGACCCAGTACTTC.

In this sample, this clonotype turned up a few times. The gene calls are TRBV6-1 and TRBJ1-1; possible D gene TRBD1, 5 bases. V was trimmed by 6 bases and J by 2 bases, leaving 16 bases between them. Germline V lookup: CDR1 MNHNS, CDR2 SASEGT. CDR3 length: 15 amino acids. DNA for the CDR3: TGTGCCAGCAGCTATAATAACAGGATTAACACTGAAGCTTTCTTT. Its translation: CASSYNNRINTEAFF.

Written as DNA, the CDR3 is TGTGCCAGCACCCGGACAGGGGGTTTCACCGGGGAGCTGTTTTTT. Amino acid sequence: CASTRTGGFTGELFF. V usage is TRBV6-2 or TRBV6-3 and J usage is TRBJ2-2, with 10 bases identical to TRBD1. CDR1 MNHEY and CDR2 SVGEGT come from the germline V gene. The CDR3 contains 15 residues. After removal of 7 bases from V and 4 bases from J, the junction contained 6 bases not matched to a gene.

This rearrangement joins TRBV7-6 to TRBJ2-7; 8 nucleotides align to TRBD2. CDR3 length equals 18 residues. The J segment lost 2 bases and the V segment lost 3 bases, leaving 15 bases of the junction unmatched. Germline V CDR1 and CDR2: SGHVS, FNYEAQ. CDR3 sequence (DNA): TGTGCCAGCAGCTTTGGCGGGATAGCGGGGCAGGGAGCCTACGAGCAGTACTTC. Protein sequence: CASSFGGIAGQGAYEQYF.

This clonotype was seen repeatedly, ten times or more. CDR3 loop: CASSPSTPRYEQYF. CDR3 DNA: TGTGCCAGCAGTCCAAGCACCCCCCGCTACGAGCAGTACTTC. The chain uses TRBV28 and TRBJ2-7, with D hard to call. Germline V gene data show CDR1 as MDHEN and CDR2 as SYDVKM. V was trimmed by 5 bases and J by 3 bases, leaving 14 bases between them. The CDR3 sequence is 14 residues long.

The rearrangement links TRBV2 to TRBJ1-4; no clear D gene. This CDR3 has 17 amino acids. V was clipped by 2 bases and J by 0 bases, with 13 bases between them. Germline V gives CDR1 SNHLY, CDR2 FYNNEI. The CDR3 DNA reads as TGTGCCAGCAGTGAACTCTCGAGGTCTGCAACTAATGAAAAACTGTTTTTT. It codes for CASSELSRSATNEKLFF. Based on the CDR3 plus reference TRBV2 and TRBJ1-4, the full variable domain is EPEVTQTPSHQVTQMGQEVILRCVPISNHLYFYWYRQILGQKVEFLVSFYNNEISEKSEIFDDQFSVERPDGSNFTLKIRSTKLEDSAMYFCASSELSRSATNEKLFFGSGTQLSVL.

This clonotype was seen a few times. The chain combines TRBV12-3 or TRBV12-4 with TRBJ1-4, with D maybe TRBD1 (6 bases). V lost 7 bases to trimming and J lost 5 bases, with 17 bases between them. The CDR3 has 15 amino acids. The CDR3 protein is CASTSEDSPNEKLFF. The CDR3 DNA is TGTGCCAGCACTTCCGAGGACAGCCCGAATGAAAAACTGTTTTTT.

The rearrangement uses TRBV12-3 or TRBV12-4 and TRBJ2-2, with 10 bases identical to TRBD2. The CDR3 spans 18 residues. Trimming removed 6 bases from V and 6 bases from J; junction bases left unmatched: 16. The CDR3 nucleotides read TGTGCCAGCAGGGTGACCCAGGGACTAGCGCTTAGTTCCGGGGAGCTGTTTTTT. Translation gives CASRVTQGLALSSGELFF.

The chain uses TRBV28 and TRBJ1-1, with 10 positions matching TRBD1. V was clipped by 9 bases and J by 7 bases; unmatched bases: 11. CDR1 is MDHEN, CDR2 SYDVKM, per germline. CDR3 length equals 14 residues. The DNA of the CDR3 is TGTGCCAGTTTAGTTGCGGGGGACAGGGGTGAAGCTTTCTTT. This translates into CASLVAGDRGEAFF.

The chain carries TRBV7-9 and TRBJ1-1; 10 positions agree with TRBD1. Germline V lookup: CDR1 SEHNR, CDR2 FQNEAQ (reference sequence). The CDR3 sequence is 14 residues long. Unmatched junction bases numbered 2, after V lost 1 base and J lost 6 bases. As DNA, the CDR3 is TGTGCCAGCAGCTTAGGACAGGGGGCCCCTGAAGCTTTCTTT. Translated: CASSLGQGAPEAFF.

This clonotype was observed at least ten times. CDR3 loop: CASSLAGSNTGELFF. The CDR3 DNA reads as TGTGCCAGCAGCTTAGCGGGCTCGAACACCGGGGAGCTGTTTTTT. The chain couples TRBV7-2 to TRBJ2-2, with D unclear. Trimming cost V 0 bases and J 0 bases, with 5 bases left between them. This CDR3 is built from 15 residues. From germline, CDR1 is SGHTA and CDR2 FQGNSA.

In nucleotides, the CDR3 is TGTGCCAGCAGAATAGGACGGCGACAGGGGGATACGCAGTATTTT. Translating it yields CASRIGRRQGDTQYF. This chain uses TRBV27 with TRBJ2-3; 8 bases are shared with TRBD1. V lost 6 bases, J lost 6 bases, and 11 bases stayed unmatched. The germline V gene has CDR1 MNHEY and CDR2 SMNVEV (reference sequence). This CDR3 has 15 residues.

V usage is TRBV15 and J usage is TRBJ1-4, with 9 positions matching TRBD1. The germline CDR1 and CDR2 sequences are LNHNV and YYDKDF (reference sequence). The J segment lost 6 bases and the V segment lost 4 bases, leaving 3 bases of the junction unmatched. There are 14 residues in the CDR3. As DNA, the CDR3 is TGTGCCACCAGCACGACAGGGGGTTATGAAAAACTGTTTTTT. This codes for CATSTTGGYEKLFF.

This clonotype was seen at least ten times. The V and J genes are TRBV4-1 and TRBJ2-1; 9 bases align to TRBD2. The trim removed 0 bases at V and 5 bases at J, leaving 8 bases unmatched. The CDR3 is made up of 17 amino acids. Germline loops: CDR1 MGHRA, CDR2 YSYEKL. CDR3 sequence reads: CASSQEVMLAGNNEQFF. The CDR3 DNA follows: TGCGCCAGCAGCCAAGAGGTTATGCTAGCGGGAAACAATGAGCAGTTCTTC.

This clonotype was observed a few times. The chain links TRBV7-6 to TRBJ2-3, with D possibly called TRBD1 or TRBD2 (5 bases each). This CDR3 spans 16 amino acids. The germline CDR1 and CDR2 sequences are SGHVS and FNYEAQ. With 5 bases removed from V and 0 bases from J, the gap between germline ends came to 15 bases. For the CDR3, the DNA is TGTGCCAGCAGCGGGAGTGGGACGGCTAGCACAGATACGCAGTATTTT. Protein sequence: CASSGSGTASTDTQYF.

In this sample, this clonotype turned up many times. The CDR3 loop reads CASSSRRDSYEQYF. The CDR3 DNA is TGTGCCAGCAGTAGCCGGAGGGACTCCTACGAGCAGTACTTC. The chain is built from TRBV12-3 or TRBV12-4 and TRBJ2-7; TRBD2 might be the D (6 bases). This CDR3 contains 14 residues. V lost 5 bases to trimming and J lost 0 bases, with 11 bases between them.